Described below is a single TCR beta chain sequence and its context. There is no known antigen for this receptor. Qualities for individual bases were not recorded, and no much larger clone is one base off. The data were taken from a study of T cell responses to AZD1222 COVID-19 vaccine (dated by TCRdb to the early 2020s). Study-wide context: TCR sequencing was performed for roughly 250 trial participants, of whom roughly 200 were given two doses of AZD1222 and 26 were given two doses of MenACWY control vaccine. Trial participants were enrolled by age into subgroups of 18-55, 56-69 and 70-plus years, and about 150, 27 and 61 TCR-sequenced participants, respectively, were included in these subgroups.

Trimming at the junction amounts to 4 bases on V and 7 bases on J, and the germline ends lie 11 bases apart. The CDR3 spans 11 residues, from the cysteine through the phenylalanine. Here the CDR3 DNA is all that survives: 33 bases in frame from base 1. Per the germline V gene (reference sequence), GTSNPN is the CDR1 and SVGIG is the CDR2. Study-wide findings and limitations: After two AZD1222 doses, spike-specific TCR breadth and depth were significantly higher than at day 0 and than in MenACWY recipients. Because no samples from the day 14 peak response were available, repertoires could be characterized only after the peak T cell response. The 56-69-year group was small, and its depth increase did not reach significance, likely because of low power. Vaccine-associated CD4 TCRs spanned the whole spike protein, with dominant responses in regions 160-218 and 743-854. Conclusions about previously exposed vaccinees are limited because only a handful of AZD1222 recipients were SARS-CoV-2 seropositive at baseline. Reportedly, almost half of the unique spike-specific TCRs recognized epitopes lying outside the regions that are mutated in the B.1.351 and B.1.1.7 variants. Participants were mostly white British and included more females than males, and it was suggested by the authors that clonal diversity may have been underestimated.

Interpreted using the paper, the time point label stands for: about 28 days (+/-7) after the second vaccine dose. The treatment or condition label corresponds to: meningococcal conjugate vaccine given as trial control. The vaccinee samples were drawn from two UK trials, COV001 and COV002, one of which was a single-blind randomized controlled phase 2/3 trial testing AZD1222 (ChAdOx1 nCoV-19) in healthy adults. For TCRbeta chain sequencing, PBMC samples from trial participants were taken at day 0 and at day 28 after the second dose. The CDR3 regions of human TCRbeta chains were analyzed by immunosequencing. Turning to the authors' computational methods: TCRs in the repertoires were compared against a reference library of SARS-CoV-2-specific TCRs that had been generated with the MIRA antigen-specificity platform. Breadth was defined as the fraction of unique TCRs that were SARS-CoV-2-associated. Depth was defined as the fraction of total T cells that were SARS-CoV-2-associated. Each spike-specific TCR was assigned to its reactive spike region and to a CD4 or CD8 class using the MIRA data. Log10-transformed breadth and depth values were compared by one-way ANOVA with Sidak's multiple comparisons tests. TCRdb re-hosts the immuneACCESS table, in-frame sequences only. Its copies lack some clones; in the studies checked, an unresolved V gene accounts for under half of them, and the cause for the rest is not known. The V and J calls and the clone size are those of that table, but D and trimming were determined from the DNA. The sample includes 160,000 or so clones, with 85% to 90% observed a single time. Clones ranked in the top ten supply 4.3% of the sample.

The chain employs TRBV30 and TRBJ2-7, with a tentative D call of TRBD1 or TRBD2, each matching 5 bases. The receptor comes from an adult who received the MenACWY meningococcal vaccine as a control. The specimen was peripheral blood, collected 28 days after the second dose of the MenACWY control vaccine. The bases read TGTGCCTGGACGAGGGGAAGGGAGCAGTACTTC. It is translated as CAWTRGREQYF.